These 9 T cell receptor beta chains share one sample of origin, sequenced in a study of shared clonotypes between healthy human individuals. Sequencing used immunoSEQ multiplex PCR; TCRdb keeps in-frame clones, though not all of them. The sample has 1,400,000 or so clones, approximately 98.5% seen once. The sequenced sample was naive CD4+ T cells sorted from blood. Subset denoted: CD45RA+ positively selected. The receptors shown here come from a man aged 30 to 39 in good health.

The V call is TRBV5-6, the J call TRBJ2-1, with 9 bases matching TRBD2. J lost 7 bases, V lost 2 bases, and 7 bases had no gene match. CDR1 SGHDT and CDR2 YYEEEE come from the germline V gene. The CDR3 sequence is 15 residues long. CDR3 sequence: CASSLAGGGGNEQFF. As DNA, the CDR3 is TGTGCCAGCAGCTTAGCGGGAGGAGGAGGGAATGAGCAGTTCTTC.

This clone was detected only once. The chain employs TRBV5-1 and TRBJ2-1; the D gene is possibly TRBD1 (6 bases). Trimming pared 7 bases from V and 0 bases from J, leaving 11 bases between. The germline CDR1 and CDR2 sequences are SGHRS and YFSETQ. This CDR3 is built from 14 residues. CDR3 nucleotides: TGCGCCAGCGGCCGGGACATCTCCTACAATGAGCAGTTCTTC. Translation gives CASGRDISYNEQFF.

The J gene is TRBJ2-6, the V gene TRBV19; the D is unclear. Germline CDR1 and CDR2: LNHDA and SQIVND (reference sequence). V was shortened by 7 bases and J by 0 bases, with 7 bases between the two germline ends. This CDR3 has 14 amino acids. The CDR3, as DNA: TGTGCCAGTACCGTAAGCTCTGGGGCCAACGTCCTGACTTTC. Its translation is CASTVSSGANVLTF.

The chain joins TRBV5-1 to TRBJ2-1, with D unclear. Germline V lookup: CDR1 SGHRS, CDR2 YFSETQ. V gave up 0 bases and J gave up 8 bases, with 18 bases separating them. This CDR3 spans 16 amino acids. The CDR3 loop is CASSLDHGRWVDEQFF. The CDR3 DNA sequence: TGCGCCAGCAGCTTGGACCATGGCAGGTGGGTCGATGAGCAGTTCTTC. Complete variable domain (other parts from reference TRBV5-1 and TRBJ2-1): KAGVTQTPRYLIKTRGQQVTLSCSPISGHRSVSWYQQTPGQGLQFLFEYFSETQRNKGNFPGRFSGRQFSNSRSEMNVSTLELGDSALYLCASSLDHGRWVDEQFFGPGTRLTVL.

The chain combines TRBV6-1 with TRBJ2-1, with D possibly matching TRBD1 (5 bases). CDR1 is MNHNS, CDR2 SASEGT, per germline. The CDR3 length is 17 residues. V shed 0 bases and J shed 8 bases, with 20 bases lying between them. CDR3 sequence: CASSEAPTSREVYEQFF. Written as DNA, the CDR3 is TGTGCCAGCAGTGAAGCGCCAACGTCCAGGGAAGTCTATGAGCAGTTCTTC.

The genes are TRBV10-1 and TRBJ2-7; perhaps TRBD1 as D (5 bases). Germline values: CDR1 WNHNN, CDR2 SYGVQD (reference sequence). CDR3 length: 15 amino acids. V was clipped by 2 bases and J by 7 bases, with 18 bases between them. The CDR3 DNA reads TGCGCCAGCAGTGAGGGCAACGGACACCTCTTGGAGCAGTACTTC. Protein: CASSEGNGHLLEQYF.

V is TRBV5-1 and J is TRBJ2-3, with 9 bases lining up with TRBD2. With V trimmed by 4 bases and J by 3 bases, 9 bases remained unmatched. The CDR3 has 16 amino acids. Per germline, CDR1 SGHRS and CDR2 YFSETQ. The CDR3 here is CASSAALAGLTDTQYF. CDR3 DNA sequence: TGCGCCAGCAGCGCGGCCCTAGCGGGATTGACAGATACGCAGTATTTT. The whole variable domain, filled in from reference TRBV5-1 and TRBJ2-3, reads KAGVTQTPRYLIKTRGQQVTLSCSPISGHRSVSWYQQTPGQGLQFLFEYFSETQRNKGNFPGRFSGRQFSNSRSEMNVSTLELGDSALYLCASSAALAGLTDTQYFGPGTRLTVL.

V usage is TRBV15 and J usage is TRBJ1-5; D unclear. The V and J ends lost 2 bases and 6 bases respectively, with 8 bases between them. CDR1 LNHNV and CDR2 YYDKDF come from the germline V gene (reference sequence). The CDR3 has 13 amino acids. The CDR3 reads CATSRNDRQPQHF. The CDR3 bases are TGTGCCACCAGCAGAAACGATCGTCAGCCCCAGCATTTT.

The V and J genes are TRBV9 and TRBJ2-3, with TRBD2 matching 8 bases. This CDR3 spans 15 amino acids. Trimming took 1 base from V and 5 from J; bases not matched to a gene: 6. CDR1 is SGDLS, CDR2 YYNGEE, per germline. The CDR3 sequence is CASSVSPAGEDTQYF. CDR3 DNA: TGTGCCAGCAGCGTATCCCCAGCGGGAGAAGATACGCAGTATTTT. Variable domain in full (rest from reference TRBV9 and TRBJ2-3): DSGVTQTPKHLITATGQRVTLRCSPRSGDLSVYWYQQSLDQGLQFLIQYYNGEERAKGNILERFSAQQFPDLHSELNLSSLELGDSALYFCASSVSPAGEDTQYFGPGTRLTVL.